This note documents a single T cell receptor beta chain sequence. In this sample, this clone turned up a few times. Its recognized antigen is unknown. It has no much larger one-base neighbor in the sample; base qualities were not kept. From each donor, a single peripheral blood sample of around 120 mL on average was drawn into heparinised tubes. A BD FACSAria II was used to sort naive, central memory, regulatory and stem cell-like memory CD4+ T cells with a panel that included CD45RO, CCR7, CD25, CD127, CD95 and CD27. A purity above 98% was achieved for all sorted populations. PBMCs were isolated immediately by Lymphoprep density gradient centrifugation and stained directly without culture. So that batch effects would be minimized, each experiment stained and sorted samples in pairs, pairing one healthy donor with one patient. This record comes from a study of beta chain features in type 1 diabetes (dated by TCRdb to 2017 to 2018). Regarding the complete study: No differences in mean age, gender distribution, total cell number or subset yield were found between patients and healthy donors. Regulatory and stem cell-like memory subsets were obtained from only 8 patients and roughly 8 healthy donors, while naive and central memory subsets were obtained from all 30 or so donors. Across all samples, almost 110 million sorted cells were examined, and cell number per subset correlated strongly with RNA yield. The study compared TCRB repertoires of sorted circulating CD4+ T cell subsets between recently diagnosed type 1 diabetes patients and matched healthy donors.

The CDR3 starts with the cysteine, ends with the phenylalanine, and has 16 residues. Only the CDR3 part of the read is kept: 48 bases, read in frame from the first base. The germline V gene specifies SGDLS as CDR1 and YYNGEE as CDR2. At the junction V is shortened by 0 bases and J by 1 base, with 13 bases in between. The entire isolated RNA was reverse transcribed using the High Capacity cDNA Reverse Transcription Kit, and thus expressed TCRB transcripts were sequenced. Deep immunoSEQ sequencing was applied to naive, central memory and regulatory T cell samples, giving an average of about 3.7 million total reads per sample. Sorted cells were lysed in RLT buffer, and RNA was extracted using DNase-treated RNeasy Micro or Mini kits according to cell number. Each cell subset was processed on its own to prevent cross-contamination, while patient and healthy donor samples were processed together. The immunoSEQ multiplex PCR was used to amplify TCRB sequences from cDNA, generating 87-bp fragments that spanned the CDR3 region. The amplicons were sequenced using the Illumina HiSeq platform. Processing in the source paper ran as follows. PCR bias was computationally corrected using synthetic template baselines, reads within Hamming distance 2 were collapsed, and singletons that could not be merged were discarded. Reads were aligned to IMGT to assign V, D and J genes, CDR3 length, and insertions or deletions at six rearrangement sites. Clonotype counts were normalized to sorted cell number within each subset before computing true diversity and Gini coefficients with the tcR R package. The overlap coefficient, calculated on TCRB nucleotide sequences, was used to measure repertoire sharing. Out-of-frame TCRB sequences from naive cells were analyzed to stand in for the pre-selection repertoire. TCRdb took this table from immuneACCESS and kept in-frame rearrangements with V and J called. Such tables lack part of the clones; where checked against another copy, unresolved V genes explain under half of the gap, and the rest is unexplained. Clone size and V and J calls were adopted from that table, with D and trimming inferred from the DNA. The sample includes hundreds of thousands of clones, with 15% to 20% observed a single time. Of the sample, 0.023% falls within the top ten clones.

The paper as a whole reports these results and caveats: Naive, central memory and regulatory TCRB repertoires appeared to be more alike among patients than among healthy donors. At VDJ recombination sites, patients with type 1 diabetes made fewer insertions and deleted more nucleotides, a pattern implying thymic rearrangement abnormalities. Only small numbers of individuals were included in the HLA sub-analyses, which left unresolved whether HLA type had any influence on TCRB rearrangement. PCR may preferentially amplify shorter templates, but because patient and control samples were amplified and corrected together, any resulting skew would affect both groups equally. Because cDNA was sequenced instead of genomic DNA, highly expressing activated cells could be over-represented, though the groups showed no difference in activation or CD3 levels. A moderate but significant shortening of TCRB CDR3 length was observed in type 1 diabetes patients in all four CD4+ subsets.

The sample consisted of naive CD4+ T cells from blood. What the cell subset or site label conveys for this sample: true naive CD4+ T cells. This chain is built from TRBV9 and TRBJ2-5, with no confident D gene call. The TCR comes from a young woman in good health. The nucleotides read TGTGCCAGCAGCGTAGGACCAGGCCTCCTCCAAGAGACCCAGTACTTC. Translated, it reads CASSVGPGLLQETQYF.